This passage covers 2 T cell receptor beta chains from one sample sequenced in a study of blood T cell repertoires in COVID-19. Profiling relied on immunoSEQ multiplex PCR, and the TCRdb table lists in-frame clones only, not all of them. Among 100,000 to 120,000 clones, around 64% were seen once, and the ten largest hold 1.8%. Sequencing was carried out using peripheral blood. The receptors were gathered from a woman between 35 and 50 years old with acute or convalescent COVID-19.

The chain joins TRBV6-4 to TRBJ2-5; D uncertain. The CDR3 has 14 residues. Germline values: CDR1 MRHNA, CDR2 SNTAGT. V was clipped by 0 bases and J by 2 bases, with 7 bases between them. DNA for the CDR3: TGTGCCAGCAGTGACTCGACAAGACAAGAGACCCAGTACTTC. Its translation: CASSDSTRQETQYF.

This chain uses TRBV7-9 with TRBJ1-2; D call uncertain. V was pared by 4 bases and J by 2 bases, with 20 bases between. Germline V gene sequence: CDR1 SEHNR, CDR2 FQNEAQ (reference sequence). This CDR3 spans 17 amino acids. CDR3 residues: CASSSPEPPGKNYGYTF. CDR3 bases: TGTGCCAGCAGCTCTCCCGAGCCCCCGGGAAAAAACTATGGCTACACCTTC.